This T cell receptor (beta chain) was observed in a study of T cell responses to AZD1222 COVID-19 vaccine. The CDR3 consists of 13 residues. Germline values: CDR1 MDHEN, CDR2 SYDVKM. Trimming removed 5 bases from V and 5 bases from J, with 13 bases in between. The study, taken as a whole, reports: White British ancestry dominated among donors, who included more females, and clonal diversity was possibly underestimated. Repertoires in all cases were sampled only once the peak T cell response had passed. The study identified only five to seven AZD1222 recipients as seropositive at baseline. Of spike-specific TCRs, nearly half reportedly target regions left unmutated in variants.

With regard to this clone: Its antigen is currently unknown.

The protocol was immunoSEQ multiplex PCR, while the TCRdb copy is restricted to in-frame clones and leaves out a portion. Of around 130,000 clones in the sample, around 90% were seen once. The sequence was obtained from an adult who received the MenACWY meningococcal vaccine as a control. The input for sequencing was peripheral blood, taken 28 days after the second dose of the MenACWY control vaccine. The rearrangement links TRBV28 to TRBJ2-7; perhaps TRBD1 as D (6 bases). The CDR3 nucleotides read TGTGCCAGCAGTCTTACAGGGTACCACGAGCAGTACTTC. This gives the protein CASSLTGYHEQYF.